The 15 T cell receptor beta chains below were found in one sample sequenced in a study of blood T cells in healthy people across ages (dated by TCRdb to the mid-2010s). Library construction relied on 5' RACE. The sequencer listed for this sample is Illumina HiSeq 2500. The second PCR ran for about 6 to 11 cycles and used a J-beta primer mix along with a sample-barcoded 5' primer. The raw public reads went through TCRdb reprocessing: fastp at Q25, MiXCR clone calling, in-frame beta chains kept. Entries that share a CDR3 protein sequence are merged under the most common genes and DNA. Within this sample are more than 650,000 distinct CDR3 sequences, with 20% to 30% of them counted one time only. Around 3% of the sample is in the top ten clones. The same data also contributed to another study, on T cells of mothers and their children.

Source material: blood. Source of these receptors: a boy aged 5-17 years in good health.

This clonotype was seen only a few times. The chain couples TRBV4-1 to TRBJ1-2; the D is unclear. V dropped 4 bases and J dropped 4 bases, with 19 bases sitting between them. This CDR3 has 16 residues. Germline V lookup: CDR1 MGHRA, CDR2 YSYEKL. CDR3 loop: CASSREALQKAYGYTF. In DNA, the CDR3 is TGCGCCAGCAGCCGAGAGGCGCTACAGAAGGCCTATGGCTACACCTTC.

Written as DNA, the CDR3 is TGTGCCAGTAGAGCCGGCGGACTCTCCTACGAGCAGTACTTC. Residues: CASRAGGLSYEQYF. V and J are TRBV19 and TRBJ2-5; perhaps TRBD2 as D (5 bases). The tail of the sequence fits TRBJ2-7 better, so the J call may be wrong. The CDR3 is made up of 14 amino acids. Per the germline V gene, CDR1 is LNHDA and CDR2 is SQIVND (reference sequence).

This clonotype was counted between two and nine times. The chain couples TRBV9 to TRBJ2-5; tentative D call: TRBD2 (5 bases). The V gene's germline CDR1 is SGDLS and CDR2 YYNGEE. The CDR3 sequence is 15 residues long. V was shortened by 4 bases and J by 7 bases, with 20 bases between the two germline ends. The CDR3 is CASSPWGESDGTQYF. As DNA, the CDR3 is TGTGCCAGCAGCCCTTGGGGAGAGTCTGACGGGACCCAGTACTTC.

There are many counts of this clonotype. This chain uses TRBV3-1 with TRBJ2-2; D remains ambiguous. This CDR3 is built from 13 residues. The germline gives CDR1 LGHDT, CDR2 YNNKEL (reference sequence). Trimming stripped 2 bases from V and 1 base from J, with 2 bases between. For the CDR3, the DNA is TGTGCCAGCAGCCAACTGAACACCGGGGAGCTGTTTTTT. This sequence encodes CASSQLNTGELFF.

This clonotype was counted only a few times. The rearrangement uses TRBV12-3 or TRBV12-4 and TRBJ2-3, with D possibly matching TRBD2 (5 bases). The V and J ends lost 6 bases and 2 bases respectively, with 15 bases between them. CDR3 length: 15 amino acids. DNA for the CDR3: TGTGCCAGCAGCTTTGTACGGGGTCTCACAGATACGCAGTATTTT. Translating it yields CASSFVRGLTDTQYF.

The chain is built from TRBV29-1 and TRBJ2-3, with 7 positions matching TRBD1. V lost 5 bases to trimming and J lost 2 bases; unmatched junction nucleotides: 13. Germline V CDR1 and CDR2: SQVTM, ANQGSEA. The CDR3 has 16 amino acids. CDR3 coding DNA: TGCAGCGTTTCTGGGGCACCGGACAGGATCACAGATACGCAGTATTTT. Amino acid sequence: CSVSGAPDRITDTQYF.

This clonotype was seen a few times. V and J are TRBV6-5 and TRBJ2-7; weak D call: TRBD2 (6 bases). The CDR3 sequence is 14 residues long. Germline lookup yields CDR1 MNHEY and CDR2 SVGAGI. Trimming shortened V by 3 bases and J by 4 bases, and 13 bases separated the two germline ends. The CDR3 nucleotides read TGTGCCAGCAGTTATGGGGGACTCCTTTACGAGCAGTACTTC. The encoded protein is CASSYGGLLYEQYF.

V gene TRBV20-1 combines with J gene TRBJ2-3; 10 positions match TRBD2. Germline CDR1 is DFQATT and CDR2 is SNEGSKA (reference sequence). The CDR3 loop spans 16 amino acids. V lost 6 bases and J lost 4; bases outside the gene matches: 13. In DNA, the CDR3 is TGCAGTGCAAGGAGCGGTAGTAGCGGGGGGTCAGATACGCAGTATTTT. It codes for CSARSGSSGGSDTQYF.

This clonotype has a handful of counts. This chain joins TRBV6-2 or TRBV6-3 and TRBJ1-1; TRBD1 aligns across 9 bases. CDR1 MNHEY and CDR2 SVGEGT come from the germline V gene. The length of the CDR3 is 16 residues. The J segment lost 4 bases and the V segment lost 4 bases, leaving 10 bases of the junction unmatched. CDR3 bases: TGTGCCAGCAGTTTTTTTCCGGGACAGGGAGGCACTGAAGCTTTCTTT. It specifies CASSFFPGQGGTEAFF.

V and J are TRBV29-1 and TRBJ2-4; 10 positions match TRBD1. The CDR3 has 13 residues. Looked up from germline, CDR1 is SQVTM and CDR2 is ANQGSEA. V dropped 4 bases and J dropped 4; count of bases not matched to a gene: 1. The CDR3 DNA is TGCAGCGTTGCGGGACAGGGGAAAAACATTCAGTACTTC. Translated, it gives CSVAGQGKNIQYF. The full variable domain, in which reference TRBV29-1 and TRBJ2-4 provide the parts outside the CDR3, is SAVISQKPSRDICQRGTSLTIQCQVDSQVTMMFWYRQQPGQSLTLIATANQGSEATYESGFVIDKFPISRPNLTFSTLTVSNMSPEDSSIYLCSVAGQGKNIQYFGAGTRLSVL.

This clonotype was detected a few times. The rearrangement links TRBV24-1 to TRBJ2-7; 7 bases fit TRBD2. The DNA end favors TRBJ2-1, so the J call may be wrong. There are 20 residues in the CDR3. CDR1 KGHDR and CDR2 SFDVKD come from the germline V gene. CDR3 nucleotides: TGTGCCACCAGTGATCTCGGGACTAACACCCGGGGTGGATCCTACAATGAGCAGTTCTTC. It specifies CATSDLGTNTRGGSYNEQFF.

This clonotype was found a few times. The gene calls are TRBV28 and TRBJ2-4; 7 bases match TRBD2. V trimming: 7 bases; J trimming: 1 base; junction bases outside the gene matches: 4. Germline V gene data show CDR1 as MDHEN and CDR2 as SYDVKM. The length of the CDR3 is 14 residues. CDR3 coding DNA: TGTGCCAGCAACCCCGGGGGGGCCAAAAACATTCAGTACTTC. Amino acid sequence: CASNPGGAKNIQYF.

The genes are TRBV29-1 and TRBJ2-5, with D perhaps TRBD1 or TRBD2 (5 bases each). This CDR3 region has 14 residues. V lost 3 bases and J 5 bases, leaving 16 bases between the germline ends. CDR1 is SQVTM, CDR2 ANQGSEA, per germline. CDR3 coding DNA: TGCAGCGTTGAGAGGGGCCAGACAGTGGAGACCCAGTACTTC. Protein product: CSVERGQTVETQYF.

A few counts support this clonotype. The rearrangement joins TRBV29-1 to TRBJ2-3; no reliable D call. Germline values: CDR1 SQVTM, CDR2 ANQGSEA. The length of the CDR3 is 14 residues. Trimming stripped 0 bases from V and 6 bases from J, with 13 bases between. This CDR3 is CSVEDLPVLDTQYF. The CDR3 DNA follows: TGCAGCGTTGAAGATCTACCCGTTCTCGATACGCAGTATTTT.

J is TRBJ2-7 and V is TRBV12-3 or TRBV12-4; the match to TRBD2 covers 8 bases. CDR3 length: 13 amino acids. V shed 7 bases and J 2 bases; nucleotides not matched to a gene: 4. Written as DNA, the CDR3 is TGTGCCAGCAAGCTAGCGGGCCCCTACGAGCAGTACTTC. Amino acids: CASKLAGPYEQYF.